These T cell receptor beta chains were read from a single sample in a study of read filtering for tumor transcriptome and immune sequencing. TCRdb used MiXCR to reprocess the reads, holding one entry per CDR3 protein. The sample consists of about 48,000 distinct CDR3 sequences, roughly 19% of them appearing once. Sequencing used a population of CD138-negative cells sorted from bone marrow. The receptors were sampled from a donor aged 40 or older with multiple myeloma. The CDR3 runs from the conserved cysteine through the conserved F or W. The order of the fields is V gene, clone size, J gene, D gene, CDR3 DNA, CDR3 protein. D genes are given only for firm matches. Only some rows state a clone size, as once, few, many or a class for expanded clones.

TRBV27	few	TRBJ2-7	.	TGTGCCAGCAGCTCCTTAGGGGTCGGTTTCTCCTACGAGCAGTACTTC	CASSSLGVGFSYEQYF
TRBV7-9	many	TRBJ2-2	.	TGTGCCATCTCCCCCGGGACGAACACCGGGGAGCTGTTTTTT	CAISPGTNTGELFF
TRBV5-6	many	TRBJ2-5	.	TGTGCCAGCAGCCTCATCGGGGACATACAAGAGACCCAGTACTTC	CASSLIGDIQETQYF
TRBV10-3	few	TRBJ2-7	.	TGTGCCATCAGTGGGGAAGGGGACGAGCAGTACTTC	CAISGEGDEQYF
TRBV5-1	many	TRBJ2-1	TRBD2	TGCGCCAGCAGCTTGCCCATACTAGCGGGAGGAGTTAATGAGCAGTTCTTC	CASSLPILAGGVNEQFF
TRBV27	once	TRBJ2-2	.	TGTGTCAGCATGTCCTCACGTGGAGGGAGAGGAACCGGGGAGCTGTTTTTT	CVSMSSRGGRGTGELFF
TRBV7-8	many	TRBJ2-1	TRBD2	TGTGCCAGCAGCTTACTAGCGGTATACGGCGGTGAGCAGTTCTTC	CASSLLAVYGGEQFF
TRBV20-1	.	TRBJ2-3	.	TGCAGTGTTAGAGTGCAGGGATGGGGAACCTTAGGCACAGATACGCAGTATTTT	CSVRVQGWGTLGTDTQYF
TRBV29-1	many	TRBJ1-1	.	TGCAGCGGCTGCAGGGATATGAACACTGAAGCTTTCTTT	CSGCRDMNTEAFF
TRBV7-6	many	TRBJ2-5	.	TGTGCCAGCAGCTTGGGGCAGTCGGCCGAGACCCAGTACTTC	CASSLGQSAETQYF
TRBV6-5	once	TRBJ1-6	.	TGTGCCAGCAGTTACTCATCTCTCGGGAGCTCCTATAATCCACCCCTCCACTTT	CASSYSSLGSSYNPPLHF
TRBV10-3	.	TRBJ2-1	TRBD2	TGTGCCATCAGTAACCGACTAGCGGGAGGTCGAGAGCAGCTCTTC	CAISNRLAGGREQLF
TRBV7-2	many	TRBJ2-1	TRBD2	TGTGCCAGCAGCTTGGGACTAGCGCAGTACAATGAGCAGTTCTTC	CASSLGLAQYNEQFF
TRBV28	many	TRBJ2-5	TRBD2	TGTGCCAGCAGTAGCGGGGGGGCTAGTGAAGAGACCCAGTACTTC	CASSSGGASEETQYF
TRBV7-2	many	TRBJ1-3	TRBD1	TGTGCCAGCAGCTTAAGTACGACAGGGGGCTTGGACACCATATATTTT	CASSLSTTGGLDTIYF
TRBV7-2	.	TRBJ1-3	.	TGTGCCGGCAGCAAACAGGGTTTGGGATCTGGAAACACCATATATTTT	CAGSKQGLGSGNTIYF
TRBV7-2	.	TRBJ2-5	TRBD1	TGTGCCAGCAGAGGGGACAGGTTGGAGACCCAGTACTTC	CASRGDRLETQYF
TRBV3-1	many	TRBJ2-7	TRBD1	TGTGCCAGCAGCCAAAGGGACAGGGAACGAGAGCAGTACTTC	CASSQRDREREQYF
TRBV20-1	many	TRBJ2-5	TRBD2	TGCAGTGCGAGACTAGCGGGAGGTCTTGGAGAGACCCAGTACTTC	CSARLAGGLGETQYF
TRBV20-1	many	TRBJ2-3	.	TGCAGTGCAAGATGGCGGGAAGGGGGCACAGATACGCAGTATTTT	CSARWREGGTDTQYF
TRBV11-1	.	TRBJ2-5	TRBD1	TGTGCCAGCAGCTTACGAGGGGGCTTGAAGACCCAGTACTTC	CASSLRGGLKTQYF
TRBV6-6	many	TRBJ1-1	TRBD1	TGTGCCAGCAGTGAGCGCAGGGGGACTGAAGCTTTCTTT	CASSERRGTEAFF
TRBV12-3/TRBV12-4	.	TRBJ2-5	.	TGTGCCAGCACCAATTCCCAGGAGACCCAGTACTTC	CASTNSQETQYF
TRBV15	.	TRBJ2-1	TRBD2	TGTGCCACCAGCAGAACCAACAGCGGGAGGCCCTACAATGAGCAGTTCTTC	CATSRTNSGRPYNEQFF
TRBV29-1	many	TRBJ2-1	TRBD1	TGCAGCGTTGAACAGGGCGGAGGGACAGGGGGAAGGAATGAGCAGTTCTTC	CSVEQGGGTGGRNEQFF
TRBV7-8	many	TRBJ2-1	.	TGTGCCAGCAGCTCCCTAGGGGCGGGCAATGAGCAGTTCTTC	CASSSLGAGNEQFF
TRBV20-1	.	TRBJ2-1	.	TGCAGTGCTAGGGATATCCACCTCTCCTACAATAAGCAGTTCTTC	CSARDIHLSYNKQFF
TRBV5-1	.	TRBJ2-4	.	TGCGCCAGCAGCCCGGACCGGGACCTAGGGGGCATTCAGTACTTC	CASSPDRDLGGIQYF
TRBV4-1	many	TRBJ2-5	.	TGCGCCAGCAGCCCCCGGGACAACCAAGAGACCCAGTACTTC	CASSPRDNQETQYF
TRBV29-1	many	TRBJ2-2	.	TGCAGCGTTGAAGCAAATGTCGTCCCCGGGGAGCTGTTTTTT	CSVEANVVPGELFF
TRBV7-2	few	TRBJ2-1	.	TGTGCCAGCAGCTTAGAAGGACCCATCCCGTTCTTC	CASSLEGPIPFF
TRBV29-1	many	TRBJ1-3	TRBD1	TGCAGCGTGGGCCCTGGACAGGGGGCGGGAAACACCATATATTTT	CSVGPGQGAGNTIYF
TRBV29-1	many	TRBJ2-3	.	TGCAGCGCCACCCCATCGGCAGTGGGCACAGATACGCAGTATTTT	CSATPSAVGTDTQYF
TRBV19	.	TRBJ2-3	TRBD1	TGTGCCAGTAGTCATAGTTTTGGACAGGGGATTAGCACAGATACGCAGTATTTT	CASSHSFGQGISTDTQYF
TRBV7-8	many	TRBJ2-4	TRBD1	TGTGCCAGCAGCGTCGGACAGGGGGTTATAAACATTCAGTACTTC	CASSVGQGVINIQYF
TRBV4-1	many	TRBJ1-1	.	TGCGCCAGCAGCCAAGAGGTCGGGGGGACTGAAGCTTTCTTT	CASSQEVGGTEAFF
TRBV3-1	many	TRBJ1-1	.	TGTGCCAGCAGCCCTACTGGCGGTCAGACTGAAGCTTTCTTT	CASSPTGGQTEAFF
TRBV7-2	many	TRBJ2-7	TRBD2	TGTGCCAGCAGCTTAGGGGGGGGACCCTACGAGCAGTACTTC	CASSLGGGPYEQYF